The rows below give T cell receptor beta chains drawn from one sample of a study of T cells after yellow fever vaccination. TCRdb reprocessed the 5' RACE reads via MiXCR and lists one record per CDR3 protein. The sample yields approximately 160,000 distinct CDR3 sequences, approximately 9.7% seen once. Sequencing used CD8+ T cells sorted from PBMCs, obtained 45 days after the yellow fever booster vaccination. The receptors were sampled from a man aged 18 to 29 who received the YFV17D yellow fever vaccine. Each CDR3 is given with its conserved first and last residue. A D gene is named only where the DNA matches it firmly. Clone sizes are given selectively: once, few, many, or a class where the clone is expanded.

j_gene,v_gene,d_gene,abundance,CDR3nt,CDR3aa
TRBJ1-3,TRBV4-1,TRBD1,few,TGCGCCAGCAGCCAAGGGACAGGGCCTGGAAACACCATATATTTT,CASSQGTGPGNTIYF
TRBJ2-1,TRBV7-9,-,few,TGTGCCAGCCTTAAAAGGATGGGCGATGAGCAGTTCTTC,CASLKRMGDEQFF
TRBJ2-3,TRBV7-2,TRBD2,few,TGTGCCAGCAGAAGCCCGGGGGGAGGAGATACGCAGTATTTT,CASRSPGGGDTQYF
TRBJ2-1,TRBV9,TRBD2,-,TGTGCCAGCACTACGCATCCGGGACTAGCGTTGGGTGAGCAGTTCTTC,CASTTHPGLALGEQFF
TRBJ1-2,TRBV27,-,many,TGTGCCAGCAGTCAGGGAGCCAGCTACTATGGCTACACCTTC,CASSQGASYYGYTF
TRBJ2-6,TRBV5-6,-,-,TGTGCCAGCAGCTTGGAGATGGCTGGGGCCAACGTCCTGACTTTC,CASSLEMAGANVLTF
TRBJ1-3,TRBV9,-,few,TGTGCCAGCAGCGACACTGGAAACACCATATATTTT,CASSDTGNTIYF
TRBJ1-2,TRBV7-9,TRBD1,-,TGTGCCAGCAGCATGATCGGACAGGATGGCTACACCTTC,CASSMIGQDGYTF
TRBJ2-7,TRBV14,-,few,TGTGCCAGCAGCCAAGTCATAGGAGGATCCTACGAGCAGTACTTC,CASSQVIGGSYEQYF
TRBJ2-6,TRBV18,TRBD1,-,TGTGCCAGCTCACCACCGACAGGGGGGGCTGGGGCCAACGTCCTGACTTTC,CASSPPTGGAGANVLTF
TRBJ2-1,TRBV5-5,TRBD2,many,TGTGCCAGCAGCCTCGGGAGGTCGTATGGGGGGAATGAGCAGTTCTTC,CASSLGRSYGGNEQFF
TRBJ2-5,TRBV5-1,-,many,TGCGCCAGCAGGAGCAGATTTCTGGAGACCCAGTACTTC,CASRSRFLETQYF
TRBJ2-6,TRBV28,-,many,TGTGCCAGCAGTTTAACCCGCACTAGTACCGGGGCCAACGTCCTGACTTTC,CASSLTRTSTGANVLTF
TRBJ2-2,TRBV29-1,TRBD1,-,TGCAGCGTTGAGACGGGACAGGGTATCGCCGGGGAGCTGTTTTTT,CSVETGQGIAGELFF
TRBJ2-2,TRBV7-7,TRBD1,-,TGTGCCAGCAGCTTAGGACAGGGGGCGACCGGGGAGCTGTTTTTT,CASSLGQGATGELFF
TRBJ2-5,TRBV4-2,-,many,TGTGCCAGCAGCCCCGGGACGGTCAACCAAGAGACCCAGTACTTC,CASSPGTVNQETQYF
TRBJ2-4,TRBV7-9,-,-,TGTGCCAGCAGCCCCCCTCTACGAGGCATTCAGTACTTC,CASSPPLRGIQYF
TRBJ2-1,TRBV7-3,-,few,TGTGCCAGTTCTCGGGCAGGGGGGGATGAGCAGTTCTTC,CASSRAGGDEQFF
TRBJ2-3,TRBV7-9,-,-,TGTGCCAGCAGCTTAGAGCGAGTAGATACGCAGTATTTT,CASSLERVDTQYF
TRBJ1-2,TRBV6-1,-,-,TGTGCCAGCAGGCGAACAAGGGGCCCTAACTATGGCTACACCTTC,CASRRTRGPNYGYTF
TRBJ2-5,TRBV24-1,-,many,TGTGCCACCAGTGAAGCAGGGGATGAAGAGACCCAGTACTTC,CATSEAGDEETQYF
TRBJ1-1,TRBV6-2/TRBV6-3,-,many,TGTGCCAGCAGTTACTTTGGGAGGGCTGAAGCTTTCTTT,CASSYFGRAEAFF
TRBJ2-2,TRBV4-2,TRBD2,-,TGTGCCAGCAGCCAAGAAAGAAAGCTAGCGGATTATGTGAGGGCCGGGGAGCTGTTTTTT,CASSQERKLADYVRAGELFF
TRBJ2-1,TRBV7-9,-,many,TGTGCCAGCAGCTTGGAAAGGGGCAATGAGCAGTTCTTC,CASSLERGNEQFF
TRBJ2-1,TRBV7-9,TRBD2,many,TGTGCCAGCAGTTACCCCGGGGGAGGGAATGAGCAGTTCTTC,CASSYPGGGNEQFF
TRBJ2-2,TRBV9,-,-,TGTGCCAGCAGCGTAGGGGGTTACAGGTTGTCCGGGGAGCTGTTTTTT,CASSVGGYRLSGELFF
TRBJ2-1,TRBV7-9,TRBD2,-,TGTGCCAGCAGCCCAACTCCACTGCGGACTAGCGTCTTCTACAATGAGCAGTTCTTC,CASSPTPLRTSVFYNEQFF
TRBJ2-3,TRBV6-2/TRBV6-3,TRBD2,-,TGTGCCAGCGAGTACTTAGCGGGGGGACAAACAGATACGCAGTATTTT,CASEYLAGGQTDTQYF
TRBJ1-1,TRBV11-2,-,few,TGTGCCAGCAGCCTTTACATTGAAGCTTTCTTT,CASSLYIEAFF
TRBJ2-7,TRBV4-1,-,-,TGCGCCAGCAGCCAGGCCGCAGGGAGCTCCTACGAGCAGTACTTC,CASSQAAGSSYEQYF
TRBJ2-2,TRBV7-6,-,few,TGTGCCAGCAGTGTCACCGGGACCGGGGTACCCGGGGAGCTGTTTTTT,CASSVTGTGVPGELFF
TRBJ1-1,TRBV6-6,-,many,TGTGCCAGCAGCCCGACGGTCTGGAACACTGAAGCTTTCTTT,CASSPTVWNTEAFF
TRBJ2-7,TRBV6-2/TRBV6-3,-,few,TGTGCCAGCAGCCTGACGGTCAGCGAGCAGTACTTC,CASSLTVSEQYF
TRBJ2-2,TRBV5-1,TRBD1,few,TGCGCCAGCAGCTTGGATCTACAGGGGGCGAACACCGGGGAGCTGTTTTTT,CASSLDLQGANTGELFF
TRBJ2-1,TRBV7-2,-,few,TGTGCCAGCAGCCAGGATCCGTACAATGAGCAGTTCTTC,CASSQDPYNEQFF
TRBJ1-2,TRBV20-1,TRBD1,-,TGCAGTGCTAGGCCTCTCGGACAGGGGATTCATGGCTACACCTTC,CSARPLGQGIHGYTF
TRBJ2-5,TRBV5-4,-,-,TGTGCCAGCAGCGAAATGGGGAATGGGGAGACCCAGTACTTC,CASSEMGNGETQYF
TRBJ2-2,TRBV4-1,-,many,TGCGCCAGCAGCCTAAGGAGTTCCGGGGAGCTGTTTTTT,CASSLRSSGELFF
TRBJ1-2,TRBV19,TRBD1,-,TGTGCCAGTAGTACGGGACAGGGGCTACCCTATGGCTACACCTTC,CASSTGQGLPYGYTF
TRBJ1-1,TRBV4-3,-,-,TGCGCCAGCAGCCAAGACCCTCAGGGATACACTGAAGCTTTCTTT,CASSQDPQGYTEAFF
TRBJ2-1,TRBV9,TRBD1,-,TGTGCCAGCAGCGCACCCCGGCTCGGGACAGGGGAGGACTACAATGAGCAGTTCTTC,CASSAPRLGTGEDYNEQFF
TRBJ2-1,TRBV20-1,TRBD1,-,TGCAGTGCTAGAGTGGGGGACGACAGGGGCCTCGACATAGGGCAGTTCTTC,CSARVGDDRGLDIGQFF
TRBJ1-5,TRBV4-1,-,many,TGCGCCAGCAGCCAAGGAGTGGGGCCTCAGCCCCAGCATTTT,CASSQGVGPQPQHF
TRBJ2-2,TRBV11-3,TRBD1,-,TGTGCCAGCAGCTCCCGGACAGGGGGCACCGGGGAGCTGTTTTTT,CASSSRTGGTGELFF
TRBJ2-1,TRBV9,-,few,TGTGCCAGCAGCGTAGGACGGGAGCAGTTCTTC,CASSVGREQFF
TRBJ2-7,TRBV11-2,TRBD1,few,TGTGCCAGCAGCGCCAGGACAGGGCTTTCCTACGAGCAGTACTTC,CASSARTGLSYEQYF
TRBJ2-1,TRBV5-4,-,few,TGTGCCAGCAGCTTGGGGGTTGGTGGAGCGGGTAATGAGCAGTTCTTC,CASSLGVGGAGNEQFF
TRBJ1-4,TRBV6-5,-,-,TGTGCCAGCAGTTACTCAGGACCCGAAACAAAACTGTTTTTT,CASSYSGPETKLFF
TRBJ1-1,TRBV7-9,-,-,TGTGCCAGCAGCTTAGTAGGCCTCGACAGGTCCGGTGGGGCTTTCTTT,CASSLVGLDRSGGAFF